This TCR beta chain is drawn from a study of T-cell memory formation after mild COVID-19. Study summary: For the most part, TCR clusters were specific to one donor.

CDR3 length: 15 amino acids. The J segment lost 4 bases and the V segment lost 9 bases, leaving 11 bases of the junction unmatched. In germline, CDR1 is KGHDR, CDR2 SFDVKD. One entry per CDR3 protein, called by TCRdb with MiXCR from the 5' RACE reads. This sample has about 140,000 distinct CDR3 sequences; about 19% occur once, and the top ten carry 2% to 2.5%. With respect to this clonotype: Its antigen is undetermined.

Findings of the study overall: Some clones that responded were present in memory (sampled pre-infection), which suggests cross-reactive memory joined.

The TCR was taken from an adult woman who had mild COVID-19 (a few samples of this study predate the infection). Cell type and time point are not known. Sequencing was done on a sample of PBMCs or a T cell subset sorted from them (not recorded which). V gene TRBV24-1 combines with J gene TRBJ1-1, with 9 bases aligning to TRBD1. The CDR3 loop is CATAPGQGFSTEAFF. The CDR3 DNA follows: TGTGCCACCGCACCGGGACAGGGATTTAGCACTGAAGCTTTCTTT.